Listed here are 30 T cell receptor beta chains from one sample, sequenced in a study of monozygotic twins with inflammatory bowel disease. TCRdb re-called the 5' RACE reads; one entry per CDR3 protein, DNA not given. The sample is made up of approximately 120,000 distinct CDR3 sequences, and the top ten hold around 11% of it. Sequences were obtained from blood. The receptors stem from a human donor with ulcerative colitis or Crohn's disease, or a healthy co-twin of an affected twin (not recorded which).

The CDR3 sequence: CASSLEGSLQYYEQYF. The chain employs TRBV7-6 and TRBJ2-7; TCRdb picks TRBD2, but there is no DNA to check that call. This CDR3 contains 16 residues. Germline V gene sequence: CDR1 SGHVS, CDR2 FNYEAQ.

The chain uses TRBV11-2 and TRBJ2-3; without DNA, the TCRdb call of TRBD2 cannot be checked. Germline assignment: CDR1 SGHAT and CDR2 FQNNGV. The CDR3 contains 16 residues. CDR3 in amino acids: CASSVRLAGDADTQYF.

This chain joins TRBV7-9 and TRBJ2-2; TCRdb picks TRBD1, but there is no DNA to check that call. This CDR3 is 13 amino acids long. The germline V gene encodes CDR1 SEHNR and CDR2 FQNEAQ (reference sequence). The CDR3 reads CASSLRGGGELFF.

This chain connects TRBV16 to TRBJ1-6. Germline V gene sequence: CDR1 KGHSY, CDR2 FQNENV. There are 18 residues in the CDR3. CDR3 amino acids: CASSQSVGSSSYNSPLHF.

The J gene is TRBJ2-7, the V gene TRBV5-6; TCRdb designates TRBD2, a call that cannot be tested without DNA. The CDR3 runs 16 residues. The germline gives CDR1 SGHDT, CDR2 YYEEEE. The CDR3 reads CASSLSPSGSYVQQYF.

The V gene is TRBV29-1, the J gene TRBJ1-1; lacking DNA, the TRBD1 call made by TCRdb goes unchecked. From germline, CDR1 is SQVTM and CDR2 ANQGSEA. The CDR3 extends over 13 amino acids. The CDR3 protein is CSAGDRGHTEAFF.

The chain recombines TRBV19 with TRBJ2-3; absent DNA, TCRdb's TRBD2 call cannot be checked. Per the germline V gene, CDR1 is LNHDA and CDR2 is SQIVND (reference sequence). This CDR3 spans 15 amino acids. The CDR3 spells CASTRTSGGTDTQYF.

This chain joins TRBV20-1 and TRBJ1-5; there is no DNA to check the TCRdb D call of TRBD1. This CDR3 region has 16 residues. Germline lookup yields CDR1 DFQATT and CDR2 SNEGSKA (reference sequence). Here the CDR3 reads CSARIGTPFGNQPQHF.

This chain links TRBV5-1 with TRBJ1-5. There are 16 residues in the CDR3. Per the germline V gene, CDR1 is SGHRS and CDR2 is YFSETQ. The CDR3 reads CASSLGGLYSNQPQHF.

The chain recombines TRBV28 with TRBJ2-1. The germline gives CDR1 MDHEN, CDR2 SYDVKM. The CDR3 runs 14 residues. CDR3 protein: CASSLQEALNEQFF.

The chain joins TRBV20-1 to TRBJ1-1. Germline values: CDR1 DFQATT, CDR2 SNEGSKA (reference sequence). This CDR3 has 13 amino acids. CDR3 protein: CSAREVSGTEAFF.

The chain couples TRBV9 to TRBJ1-1; no DNA is available, so the TRBD1 call from TCRdb remains unchecked. Germline CDR1 reads SGDLS; CDR2 reads YYNGEE. The CDR3 spans 16 residues. This CDR3 is CASSVVGAGGFTEAFF.

The gene calls are TRBV5-4 and TRBJ2-1. The CDR3 extends over 14 amino acids. From germline, CDR1 is SGHNT and CDR2 YYREEE (reference sequence). The chain's CDR3 is CASSPSATLNEQFF.

The J gene is TRBJ1-1, the V gene TRBV5-6. CDR1 and CDR2 (germline): SGHDT, YYEEEE. This CDR3 comprises 16 residues. The CDR3 spells CASSLGRTNMNTEAFF.

The rearrangement joins TRBV28 to TRBJ2-1; with no DNA, the TCRdb D assignment of TRBD2 cannot be verified. CDR3 length: 16 residues. Germline CDR1 reads MDHEN; CDR2 reads SYDVKM. CDR3: CASSLLRLAAYNEQFF.

The chain carries TRBV6-1 and TRBJ2-5; TCRdb's D call of TRBD2 is untestable without DNA. The germline gives CDR1 MNHNS, CDR2 SASEGT. The CDR3 runs to 15 residues. CDR3: CASTRTSGGEETQYF.

The chain combines TRBV28 with TRBJ1-3; the D call of TRBD1 rests on TCRdb alone, since no DNA is present to check it. CDR1 is MDHEN, CDR2 SYDVKM, per germline. The CDR3 runs to 13 residues. The CDR3 sequence is CASRPQGRDTIYF.

CDR3 amino acids: CASSDSWTWDAYTF. The rearrangement uses TRBV10-2 and TRBJ1-2. CDR1 is WSHSY, CDR2 SAAADI, per germline. CDR3 length: 14 residues.

The V and J genes are TRBV6-1 and TRBJ1-6; the D gene TCRdb calls, TRBD1, cannot be checked with no DNA. CDR1 is MNHNS and CDR2 is SASEGT in the germline V gene. This CDR3 contains 15 residues. The CDR3 here is CASRTGTDYNSPLHF.

The chain uses TRBV6-1 and TRBJ2-2; TCRdb's assignment of TRBD1 cannot be checked, as there is no DNA. This CDR3 region has 14 residues. Germline loops: CDR1 MNHNS, CDR2 SASEGT. The CDR3 reads CASSRGPGTGELFF.

The genes are TRBV6-1 and TRBJ2-1; TCRdb's assignment of TRBD2 cannot be checked, as there is no DNA. The V gene's germline CDR1 is MNHNS and CDR2 SASEGT. The CDR3 is 12 amino acids. This CDR3 is CASRAESNEQFF.

This chain joins TRBV7-2 and TRBJ1-5. Germline V gives CDR1 SGHTA, CDR2 FQGNSA. The CDR3 is 13 residues long. CDR3: CASSFPGDQPQHF.

The chain is built from TRBV28 and TRBJ2-7; without DNA, the TCRdb call of TRBD1 cannot be checked. Germline CDR1 MDHEN, CDR2 SYDVKM. The CDR3 consists of 14 residues. CDR3 sequence: CASSLSGSGYEQYF.

The CDR3 region is CASSLNPGLGSGELFF. The J gene is TRBJ2-2, the V gene TRBV7-3; TCRdb proposes TRBD2, but this gene call is untestable without DNA. The CDR3 runs 16 residues. Germline V gives CDR1 SGHTA, CDR2 FQGTGA.

The chain is built from TRBV6-5 and TRBJ2-1; TCRdb reports TRBD1, a call that lacks DNA to check it against. CDR1 is MNHEY, CDR2 SVGAGI, per germline. The CDR3 covers 18 residues. The CDR3 loop reads CASTRRGSDGSSYNEQFF.

This sequence joins TRBV9 and TRBJ2-3; TCRdb outputs TRBD1, but without DNA this stays unchecked. This CDR3 region has 14 residues. The germline V gene has CDR1 SGDLS and CDR2 YYNGEE. The CDR3 protein is CASSIHPDTDTQYF.

The chain recombines TRBV4-1 with TRBJ1-2. Per the germline V gene, CDR1 is MGHRA and CDR2 is YSYEKL. This CDR3 is 20 amino acids long. CDR3 protein: CASSQETRRHDLGFNYGYTF.

The J gene is TRBJ2-2, the V gene TRBV7-2; no DNA is available, so the TRBD2 call from TCRdb remains unchecked. Germline values: CDR1 SGHTA, CDR2 FQGNSA. The CDR3 loop spans 16 amino acids. This CDR3 is CASSSGLAGVNGELFF. The full variable domain, with the rest looked up from reference TRBV7-2 and TRBJ2-2, is GAGVSQSPSNKVTEKGKDVELRCDPISGHTALYWYRQSLGQGLEFLIYFQGNSAPDKSGLPSDRFSAERTGGSVSTLTIQRTQQEDSAVYLCASSSGLAGVNGELFFGEGSRLTVL.

This chain joins TRBV6-5 and TRBJ2-4; there is no DNA to check the TCRdb D call of TRBD2. CDR1 and CDR2 (germline): MNHEY, SVGAGI. The CDR3 length is 17 residues. CDR3 amino acids: CASSYSWTSATKNIQYF.

The chain has TRBV27 and TRBJ1-6. The CDR3 runs 13 residues. In germline, CDR1 is MNHEY, CDR2 SMNVEV (reference sequence). This chain's CDR3 is CASSLYLGSPLHF.